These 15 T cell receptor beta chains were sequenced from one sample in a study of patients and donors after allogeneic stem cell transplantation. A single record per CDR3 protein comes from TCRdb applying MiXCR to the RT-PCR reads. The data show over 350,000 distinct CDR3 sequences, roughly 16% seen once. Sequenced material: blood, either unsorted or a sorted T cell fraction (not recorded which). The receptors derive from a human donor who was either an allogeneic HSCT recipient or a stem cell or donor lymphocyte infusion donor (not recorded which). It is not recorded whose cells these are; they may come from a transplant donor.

For the CDR3, the DNA is TGTGCCAGCAGTGAATTGGGGGGGGCCGAAACTGAAGCTTTCTTT. Translated: CASSELGGAETEAFF. The chain employs TRBV25-1 and TRBJ1-1; perhaps TRBD1 as D (6 bases). V gave up 1 base and J gave up 5 bases, with 14 bases separating them. Germline lookup yields CDR1 MGHDK and CDR2 SYGVNS. The CDR3 spans 15 residues.

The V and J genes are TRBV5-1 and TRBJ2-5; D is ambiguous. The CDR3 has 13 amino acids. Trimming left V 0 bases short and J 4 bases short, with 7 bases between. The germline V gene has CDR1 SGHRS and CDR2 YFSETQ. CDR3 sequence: CASSLGRTETQYF. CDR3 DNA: TGCGCCAGCAGCTTGGGCCGAACAGAGACCCAGTACTTC.

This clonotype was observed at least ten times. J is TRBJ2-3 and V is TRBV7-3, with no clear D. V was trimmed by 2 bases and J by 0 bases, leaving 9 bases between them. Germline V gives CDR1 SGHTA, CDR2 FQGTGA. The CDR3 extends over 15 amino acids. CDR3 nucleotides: TGTGCCAGCAGCTTATCCGGATATAGCACAGATACGCAGTATTTT. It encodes CASSLSGYSTDTQYF. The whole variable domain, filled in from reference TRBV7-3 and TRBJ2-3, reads GAGVSQTPSNKVTEKGKYVELRCDPISGHTALYWYRQSLGQGPEFLIYFQGTGAADDSGLPNDRFFAVRPEGSVSTLKIQRTERGDSAVYLCASSLSGYSTDTQYFGPGTRLTVL.

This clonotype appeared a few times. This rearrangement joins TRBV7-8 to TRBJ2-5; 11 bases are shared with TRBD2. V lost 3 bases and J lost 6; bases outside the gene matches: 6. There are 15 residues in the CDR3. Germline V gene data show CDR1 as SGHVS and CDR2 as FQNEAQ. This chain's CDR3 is CASSFGLAGWKTQYF. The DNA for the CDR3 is TGTGCCAGCAGCTTTGGACTAGCGGGTTGGAAGACCCAGTACTTC.

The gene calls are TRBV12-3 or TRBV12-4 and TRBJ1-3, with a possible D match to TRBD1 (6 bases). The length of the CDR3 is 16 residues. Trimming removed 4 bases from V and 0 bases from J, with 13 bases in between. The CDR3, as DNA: TGTGCCAGCAGTTCAGGGACACCCCCCTCTGGAAACACCATATATTTT. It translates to CASSSGTPPSGNTIYF.

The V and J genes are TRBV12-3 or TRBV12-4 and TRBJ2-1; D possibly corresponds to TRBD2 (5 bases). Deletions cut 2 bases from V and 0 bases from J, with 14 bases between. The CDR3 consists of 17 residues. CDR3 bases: TGTGCCAGCAGTTTATTAGGGCGGGCAAGCTCCTACAATGAGCAGTTCTTC. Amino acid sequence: CASSLLGRASSYNEQFF.

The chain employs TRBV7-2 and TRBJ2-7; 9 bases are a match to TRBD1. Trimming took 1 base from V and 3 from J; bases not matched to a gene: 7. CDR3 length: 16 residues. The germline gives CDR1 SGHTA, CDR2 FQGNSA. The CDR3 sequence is CASSLVPGTGFYEQYF. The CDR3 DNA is TGTGCCAGCAGCTTAGTTCCGGGGACAGGGTTCTACGAGCAGTACTTC.

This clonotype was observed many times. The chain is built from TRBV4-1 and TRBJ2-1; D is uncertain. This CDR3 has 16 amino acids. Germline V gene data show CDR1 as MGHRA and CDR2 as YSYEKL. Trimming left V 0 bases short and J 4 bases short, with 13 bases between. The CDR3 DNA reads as TGCGCCAGCAGCCAAGATCGAACGTACTTTTACAATGAGCAGTTCTTC. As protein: CASSQDRTYFYNEQFF.

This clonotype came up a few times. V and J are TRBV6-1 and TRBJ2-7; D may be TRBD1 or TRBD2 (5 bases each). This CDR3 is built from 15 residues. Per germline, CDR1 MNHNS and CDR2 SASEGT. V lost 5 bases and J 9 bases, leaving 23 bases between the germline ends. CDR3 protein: CASSTSGTPRSGQYF. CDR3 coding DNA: TGTGCCAGCAGTACCTCCGGGACCCCTCGGTCTGGGCAGTACTTC.

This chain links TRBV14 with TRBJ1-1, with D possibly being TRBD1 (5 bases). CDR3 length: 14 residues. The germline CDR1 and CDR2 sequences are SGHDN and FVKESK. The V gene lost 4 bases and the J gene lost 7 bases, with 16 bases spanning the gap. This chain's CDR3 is CASSRRGHSLEAFF. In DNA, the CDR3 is TGTGCCAGCAGCCGGAGGGGCCACAGTCTTGAAGCTTTCTTT.

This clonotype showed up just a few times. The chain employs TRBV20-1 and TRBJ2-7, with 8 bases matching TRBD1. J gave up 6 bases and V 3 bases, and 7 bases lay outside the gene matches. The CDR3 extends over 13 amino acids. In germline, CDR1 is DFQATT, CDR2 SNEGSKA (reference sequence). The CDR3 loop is CSASQTGVSEQYF. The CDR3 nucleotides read TGCAGTGCTAGTCAGACAGGGGTATCCGAGCAGTACTTC.

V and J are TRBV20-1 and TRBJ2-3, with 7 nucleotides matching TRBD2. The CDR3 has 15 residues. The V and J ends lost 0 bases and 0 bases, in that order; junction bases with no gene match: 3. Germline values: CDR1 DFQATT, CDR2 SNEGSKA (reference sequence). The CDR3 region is CSARDDGRSTDTQYF. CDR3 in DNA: TGCAGTGCTAGAGATGACGGGAGGAGCACAGATACGCAGTATTTT.

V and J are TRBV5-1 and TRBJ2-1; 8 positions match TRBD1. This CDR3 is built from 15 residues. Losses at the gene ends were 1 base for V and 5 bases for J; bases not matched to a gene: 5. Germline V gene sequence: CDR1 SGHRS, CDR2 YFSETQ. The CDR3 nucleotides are TGCGCCAGCAGCTTGTTAACAGGGGGAAACAATGAGCAGTTCTTC. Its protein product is CASSLLTGGNNEQFF.

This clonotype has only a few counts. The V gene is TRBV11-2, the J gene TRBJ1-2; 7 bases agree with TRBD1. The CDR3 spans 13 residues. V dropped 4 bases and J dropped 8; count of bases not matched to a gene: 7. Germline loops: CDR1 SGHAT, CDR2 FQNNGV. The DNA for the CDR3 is TGTGCCAGCAGCTCAACCGGGACAGCGGGCTACACCTTC. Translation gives CASSSTGTAGYTF.

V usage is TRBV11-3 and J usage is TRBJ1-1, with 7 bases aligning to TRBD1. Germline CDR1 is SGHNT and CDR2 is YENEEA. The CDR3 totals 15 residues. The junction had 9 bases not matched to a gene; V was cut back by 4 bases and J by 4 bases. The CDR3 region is CASSSHRGGGTEAFF. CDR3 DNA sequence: TGTGCCAGCAGCTCCCACAGGGGAGGGGGCACTGAAGCTTTCTTT.